A selection of T cell receptor beta chains follows, all from one sample in a study of blood T cell repertoires in COVID-19. The protocol was immunoSEQ multiplex PCR, while the TCRdb copy is restricted to in-frame clones and leaves out a portion. In the table there are about 110,000 clones, roughly 70% of which are singletons. The sequenced material came from peripheral blood. The receptors here all came from a woman aged 40 to 50 with acute or convalescent COVID-19. CDR3s include the opening cysteine and the closing phenylalanine or tryptophan. The D gene is left open where the match is weak. The listing skips clone size in some rows; elsewhere it reads once, few, many or a size class.

TRBV7-8	TRBJ1-2	.	.	TGTGCCAGCAGCTTAGCAAGGCGCGGGGATGGGGGCTACACCTTC	CASSLARRGDGGYTF
TRBV5-1	TRBJ2-3	.	.	TGCGCCAGCAGAGGAGGGGTGGGCACAGATACGCAGTATTTT	CASRGGVGTDTQYF
TRBV6-2/TRBV6-3	TRBJ2-7	TRBD2	.	TGTGCCAGCAGCCCACCCGGACTAGCGGTGTTAAGCTCCTACGAGCAGTACTTC	CASSPPGLAVLSSYEQYF
TRBV5-1	TRBJ1-2	.	.	TGCGCCAGCAGCTTGGTAGCGACAGGAAACTATGGCTACACCTTC	CASSLVATGNYGYTF
TRBV11-3	TRBJ1-6	.	.	TGTGCCAGCAGCTTAGGGGGAGATTCACCCCTCCACTTT	CASSLGGDSPLHF
TRBV27	TRBJ1-1	.	.	TGTGCCAGCAGTATAAACAGGGATGGTGATGCTTTCTTT	CASSINRDGDAFF
TRBV18	TRBJ2-1	TRBD1	.	TGTGCCAGCTCACCCCCGGACAGGGTGGGTAATGAGCAGTTCTTC	CASSPPDRVGNEQFF
TRBV6-5	TRBJ2-2	.	.	TGTGCCAGCACCCGGACAGCCGAGGGTCCCGGGGAGCTGTTTTTT	CASTRTAEGPGELFF
TRBV5-4	TRBJ1-2	TRBD1	.	TGTGCCAGCAGCTTGACGGACAGGCCTAACTATGGCTACACCTTC	CASSLTDRPNYGYTF
TRBV11-2	TRBJ2-2	TRBD2	.	TGTGCCAGCAGCTTATCCAGCGGGGGAGTGGCCGGGGAGCTGTTTTTT	CASSLSSGGVAGELFF
TRBV7-3	TRBJ2-7	.	.	TGTGCCAGCAGCTTAATCGGGGGAAGCTCCTACGAGCAGTACTTC	CASSLIGGSSYEQYF
TRBV28	TRBJ2-2	TRBD2	.	TGTGCCCGCCGCGGGGGGGGTAGAACCGGGGAGCTGTTTTTT	CARRGGGRTGELFF
TRBV14	TRBJ1-6	TRBD1	.	TGTGCCAGCAGCCAAGATCAGGGGGGATATTCACCCCTCCACTTT	CASSQDQGGYSPLHF
TRBV15	TRBJ2-3	TRBD2	few	TGTGCCACCAGCAGAGATCTAGCGGCTAGCACAGATACGCAGTATTTT	CATSRDLAASTDTQYF
TRBV19	TRBJ1-1	.	few	TGTGCCAGTAGTTTCAGGGACACTGAAGCTTTCTTT	CASSFRDTEAFF
TRBV11-2	TRBJ1-1	.	.	TGTGCCAGCAGCCGAACAAACCTGAACACTGAAGCTTTCTTT	CASSRTNLNTEAFF
TRBV19	TRBJ2-1	.	.	TGTGCCAGTAGTTTACAGGGTGCCCCCTACAATGAGCAGTTCTTC	CASSLQGAPYNEQFF
TRBV9	TRBJ2-3	TRBD2	.	TGTGCCAGCAGCGTAGGTGTTAGCGGGGGATCAGATACGCAGTATTTT	CASSVGVSGGSDTQYF
TRBV15	TRBJ2-1	TRBD2	.	TGTGCCACCAGCAGTGGATCCGGGACTAGCGCCTTGAATGAGCAGTTCTTC	CATSSGSGTSALNEQFF
TRBV5-1	TRBJ2-1	TRBD2	once	TGCGCCAGCAGCCATTCGACTAGCGGGCCCGGTAGGGAGCAGTTCTTC	CASSHSTSGPGREQFF
TRBV28	TRBJ2-7	TRBD1	many	TGTGCCACCCTGGGACAGGGCAATCGGTACGAGCAGTACTTC	CATLGQGNRYEQYF
TRBV10-3	TRBJ1-5	.	few	TGTGCCATCAGTGAAGATGGGGAGGCCAGTCAGCCCCAGCATTTT	CAISEDGEASQPQHF
TRBV6-5	TRBJ2-3	.	.	TGTGCCAGCAGTTACTCTTCAGGGCAGGGCACAGATACGCAGTATTTT	CASSYSSGQGTDTQYF
TRBV7-2	TRBJ1-4	.	.	TGTGCCAGCAGATCCTTAGGACTGAATAATGAAAAACTGTTTTTT	CASRSLGLNNEKLFF
TRBV6-5	TRBJ1-6	TRBD1	.	TGTGCCTTAGCAGGGGGTGGTAATTCACCCCTCCACTTT	CALAGGGNSPLHF
TRBV29-1	TRBJ1-2	.	.	TGCAGCGTTGAATCGGGGCAGGGGAGCTATGGCTACACCTTC	CSVESGQGSYGYTF